The clone carrying this T cell receptor beta chain has a count of ten or more. No antigen is known for it. This specimen comes from a study of response to subunit inactivated influenza vaccine. Whole-study findings and limits: That few new T cells are recruited by each seasonal influenza vaccination was the authors' suggestion.

This CDR3 has 13 residues. CDR1 and CDR2 from the germline V gene are SEHNR and FQNEAQ (reference sequence). Trimming shortened V by 5 bases and J by 3 bases, and 9 bases separated the two germline ends. TCRdb analysed the RT-PCR reads with MiXCR anew, one entry per CDR3 protein. In the table there are 500,000 or so distinct CDR3 sequences, approximately 11% of which are singletons. The chain is built from TRBV7-9 and TRBJ2-3, with D unresolved. This receptor was obtained from a man between 50 and 59 years old who received an inactivated influenza vaccine. The material sequenced was PBMCs from blood, taken about 40 days after vaccination. DNA of the CDR3: TGTGCCAGCAGCCCAGACTGGACAGATACGCAGTATTTT. Its protein is CASSPDWTDTQYF.